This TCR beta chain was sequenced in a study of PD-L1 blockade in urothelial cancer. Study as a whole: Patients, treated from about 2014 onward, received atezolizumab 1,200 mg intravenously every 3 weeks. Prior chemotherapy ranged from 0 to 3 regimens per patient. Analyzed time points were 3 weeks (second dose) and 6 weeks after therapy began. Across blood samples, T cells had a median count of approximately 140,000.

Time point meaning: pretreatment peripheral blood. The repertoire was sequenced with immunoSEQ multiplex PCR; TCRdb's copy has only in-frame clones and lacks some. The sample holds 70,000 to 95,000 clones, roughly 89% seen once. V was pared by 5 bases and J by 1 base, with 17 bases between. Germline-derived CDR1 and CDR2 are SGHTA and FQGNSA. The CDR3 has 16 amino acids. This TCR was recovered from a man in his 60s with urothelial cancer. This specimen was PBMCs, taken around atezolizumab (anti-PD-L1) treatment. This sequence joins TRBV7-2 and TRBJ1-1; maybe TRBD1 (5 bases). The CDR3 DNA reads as TGTGCCAGCAGCCTCCGGACACCTGGAACGAACACTGAAGCTTTCTTT. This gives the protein CASSLRTPGTNTEAFF.